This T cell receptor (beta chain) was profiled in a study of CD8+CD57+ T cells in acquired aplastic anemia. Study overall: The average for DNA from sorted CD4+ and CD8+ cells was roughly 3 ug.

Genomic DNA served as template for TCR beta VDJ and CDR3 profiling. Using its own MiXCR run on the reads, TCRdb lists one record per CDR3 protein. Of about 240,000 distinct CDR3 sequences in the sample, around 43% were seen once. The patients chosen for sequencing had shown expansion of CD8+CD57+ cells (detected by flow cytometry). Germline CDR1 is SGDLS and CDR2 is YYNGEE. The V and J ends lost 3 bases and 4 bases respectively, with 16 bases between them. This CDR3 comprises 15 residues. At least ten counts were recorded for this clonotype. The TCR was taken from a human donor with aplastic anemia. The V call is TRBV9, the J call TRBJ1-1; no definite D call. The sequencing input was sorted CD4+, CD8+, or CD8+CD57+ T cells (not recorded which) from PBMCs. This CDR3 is CASSARRSRGTEAFF. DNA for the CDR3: TGTGCCAGCAGCGCCCGTAGGTCACGGGGCACTGAAGCTTTCTTT.